The present T cell receptor (beta chain) was sequenced within a study of beta chain features in type 1 diabetes. Study-wide background: What patients shared with healthy donors was a similar profile of age, gender and cell yields.

Notes on this clone: The antigen is unknown.

Sorted populations were all over 95% pure. Expressed TCRB transcripts were sequenced after all isolated RNA was converted to cDNA. Only in-frame clones appear in the TCRdb table, and some are missing; sequencing was by immunoSEQ multiplex PCR. The sample yields roughly 160,000 clones, under 9.5% seen once. Whole-study results and caveats: Patients showed naive, central memory and Treg TCRB repertoires that appeared more similar than those of healthy donors. For Type 1 diabetes patients, all four CD4+ subsets carried TCRB CDR3s that were moderately but significantly shorter. The influence of HLA type on TCRB rearrangement stayed undetermined.

V lost 8 bases, J lost 0 bases, and 9 bases lay in between. Germline CDR1 and CDR2: SEHNR and FQNEAQ (reference sequence). The CDR3 runs to 13 residues. The chain couples TRBV7-9 to TRBJ2-3; tentative D call: TRBD1 (5 bases). The TCR originated in a man between 18 and 29 years old with type 1 diabetes. Sequencing input: central memory CD4+ T cells from blood. The CDR3 reads CASGAYSTDTQYF. Written as DNA, the CDR3 is TGTGCCAGCGGGGCTTACAGCACAGATACGCAGTATTTT.